This TCR beta chain is from a study of T cells after yellow fever vaccination. About this clonotype: Antigen: not known.

TCRdb reprocessed the 5' RACE reads via MiXCR and lists one record per CDR3 protein. Counted here are some 500,000 distinct CDR3 sequences, 13% occurring once; the ten biggest clones make up roughly 13%. J lost 6 bases, V lost 4 bases, and 9 bases had no gene match. Germline assignment: CDR1 SGDLS and CDR2 YYNGEE. The CDR3 extends over 14 amino acids. Study-wide findings and caveats: On re-exposure, the response was weaker but peaked faster, at day 5 versus 15. Contaminants from the bulk population, in the form of abundant clonotypes, could be found in FACS-sorted repertoires. CD4 and CD8 compartments shared a small share of clonotypes. Post-booster repertoires again held most primary-vaccination clones (around 95% CD4, approximately 90% CD8).

The source material was PBMCs, sampled on the day of the yellow fever booster vaccination. This receptor was obtained from a man aged 25-45 years who received the YFV17D yellow fever vaccine. The chain carries TRBV9 and TRBJ2-7, with 8 bases that match TRBD1. CDR3 sequence (DNA): TGTGCCAGCAGCCTCCCCGGGACAGGAGCCGAGCAGTACTTC. Translating it yields CASSLPGTGAEQYF.